This TCR beta chain was found in a study of blood T cell repertoires in COVID-19. Study information: Nucleic acid was either cDNA or gDNA, and it came from T cells, B-cell-depleted T cells, or PBMCs.

V lost 4 bases to trimming and J lost 6 bases, with 12 bases between them. The CDR3 loop spans 13 amino acids. The germline gives CDR1 SEHNR, CDR2 FQNEAQ (reference sequence). This clone has only a few counts. This table comes from immunoSEQ multiplex PCR, and its TCRdb copy is limited to in-frame clones, with some not included. The table lists around 170,000 clones, approximately 88% of them singletons. The specimen sequenced was peripheral blood. The chain couples TRBV7-9 to TRBJ1-1; D might be TRBD1 (5 bases). This clonotype originated in a woman under 40 with acute or convalescent COVID-19. The CDR3 DNA follows: TGTGCCAGCAGCTATACGGGGGAGGCTGAAGCTTTCTTT. Translated, it gives CASSYTGEAEAFF.